This TCR beta chain was captured by sequencing in a study of a mutant IDH1 vaccine in newly diagnosed glioma. As for the study in general: Patients previously underwent radiotherapy, temozolomide, or both, and most underwent both.

The ends were cut back, 4 bases at V and 5 bases at J, with 15 bases in the middle. This CDR3 is built from 15 residues. Germline CDR1 SGHDN, CDR2 FVKESK. General observations from the study: Variations in leading peripheral T cell clonotypes appeared to have no connection with pseudoprogression.

This clone turned up a few times. Its matching antigen is unknown. Sequenced by immunoSEQ multiplex PCR; TCRdb stores in-frame clones only, minus some. Of some 15,000 clones listed, around 87% are singletons. Time point denoted: baseline, week 1 (first vaccination visit). Treatment given: pre-vaccination baseline after standard-of-care therapy. Donors harbored newly found WHO grade 3 or 4 IDH1-mutant, ATRX-lost astrocytomas. The source material was PBMCs, sampled from a glioma patient treated with radiotherapy, temozolomide or both. The receptor's source is a woman between 40 and 55 years old with glioma. Some clones in this sample may be carry-over from other donors' samples. This rearrangement joins TRBV14 to TRBJ1-5; D remains ambiguous. The CDR3 coding sequence is TGTGCCAGCAGCCCGGTAGGAGAGAGGTATCAGCCCCAGCATTTT. Its translation: CASSPVGERYQPQHF.